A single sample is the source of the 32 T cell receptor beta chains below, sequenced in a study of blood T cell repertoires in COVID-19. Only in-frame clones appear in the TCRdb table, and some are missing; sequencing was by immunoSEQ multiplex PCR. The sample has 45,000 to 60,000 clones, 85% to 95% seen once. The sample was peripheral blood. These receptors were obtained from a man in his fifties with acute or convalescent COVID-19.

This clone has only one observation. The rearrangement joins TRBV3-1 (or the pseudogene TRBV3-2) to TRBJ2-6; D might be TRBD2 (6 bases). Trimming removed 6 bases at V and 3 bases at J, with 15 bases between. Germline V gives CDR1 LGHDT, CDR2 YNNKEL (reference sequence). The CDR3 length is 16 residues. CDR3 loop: CASSKRGMGGANVLTF. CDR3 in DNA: TGTGCCAGCAGTAAACGGGGGATGGGTGGGGCCAACGTCCTGACTTTC.

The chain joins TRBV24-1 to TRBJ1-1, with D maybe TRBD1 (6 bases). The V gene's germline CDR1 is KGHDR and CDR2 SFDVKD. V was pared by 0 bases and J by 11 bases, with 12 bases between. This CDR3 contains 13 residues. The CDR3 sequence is CATSDLTGLKAFF. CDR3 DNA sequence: TGTGCCACCAGTGATTTGACAGGGCTTAAGGCTTTCTTT.

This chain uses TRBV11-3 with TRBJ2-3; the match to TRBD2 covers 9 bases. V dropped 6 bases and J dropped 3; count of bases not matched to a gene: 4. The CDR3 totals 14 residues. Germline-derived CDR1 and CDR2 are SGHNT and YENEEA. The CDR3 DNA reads TGTGCCAGCAGACTTAGCGGGGGAACAGATACGCAGTATTTT. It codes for CASRLSGGTDTQYF.

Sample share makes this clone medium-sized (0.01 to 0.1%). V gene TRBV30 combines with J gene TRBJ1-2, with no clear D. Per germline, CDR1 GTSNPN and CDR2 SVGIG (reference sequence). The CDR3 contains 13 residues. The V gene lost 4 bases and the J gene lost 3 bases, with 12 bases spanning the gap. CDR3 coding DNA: TGTGCCTGGATGGGAGGGTCTTACTATGGCTACACCTTC. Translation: CAWMGGSYYGYTF.

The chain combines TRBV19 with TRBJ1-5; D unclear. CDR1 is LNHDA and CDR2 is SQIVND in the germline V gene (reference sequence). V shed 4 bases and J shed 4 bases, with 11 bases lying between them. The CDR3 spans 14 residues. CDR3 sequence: CASSSLGVNQPQHF. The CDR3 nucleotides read TGTGCCAGTAGTAGTCTTGGAGTAAATCAGCCCCAGCATTTT. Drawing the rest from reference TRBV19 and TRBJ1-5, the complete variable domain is DGGITQSPKYLFRKEGQNVTLSCEQNLNHDAMYWYRQDPGQGLRLIYYSQIVNDFQKGDIAEGYSVSREKKESFPLTVTSAQKNPTAFYLCASSSLGVNQPQHFGDGTRLSIL.

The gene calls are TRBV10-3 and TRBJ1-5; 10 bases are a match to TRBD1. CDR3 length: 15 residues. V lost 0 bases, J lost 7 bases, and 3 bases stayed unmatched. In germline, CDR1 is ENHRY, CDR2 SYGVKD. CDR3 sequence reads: CAISESTGGVQPQHF. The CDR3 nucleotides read TGTGCCATCAGTGAGTCGACAGGGGGCGTCCAGCCCCAGCATTTT.

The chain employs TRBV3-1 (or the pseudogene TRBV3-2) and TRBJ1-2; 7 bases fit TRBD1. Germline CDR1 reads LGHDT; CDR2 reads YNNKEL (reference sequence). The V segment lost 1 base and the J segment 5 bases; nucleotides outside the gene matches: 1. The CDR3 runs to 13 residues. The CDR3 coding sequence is TGTGCCAGCAGCCAAGGACAGGGTTATGGCTACACCTTC. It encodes CASSQGQGYGYTF.

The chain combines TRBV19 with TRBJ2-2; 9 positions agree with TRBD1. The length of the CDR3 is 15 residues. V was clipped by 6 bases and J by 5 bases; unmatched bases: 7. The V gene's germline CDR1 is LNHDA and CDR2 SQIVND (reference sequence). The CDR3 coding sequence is TGTGCCAGTAGAACCGGGACAGGGCCGACCGGGGAGCTGTTTTTT. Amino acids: CASRTGTGPTGELFF.

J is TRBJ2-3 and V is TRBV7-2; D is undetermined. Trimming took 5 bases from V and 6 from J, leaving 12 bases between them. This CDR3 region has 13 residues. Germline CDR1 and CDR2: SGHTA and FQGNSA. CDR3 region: CASSALPRDTQYF. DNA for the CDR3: TGTGCCAGCAGCGCCCTACCGCGGGATACGCAGTATTTT.

CDR3 sequence reads: CASSYGTGNGYTF. The CDR3 DNA reads TGTGCCAGCAGTTACGGGACAGGGAATGGCTACACCTTC. V and J are TRBV6-5 and TRBJ1-2; TRBD1 matches 9 bases. The trim removed 2 bases at V and 6 bases at J, leaving 1 base unmatched. This CDR3 spans 13 amino acids. Germline V gene lookup returns CDR1 MNHEY and CDR2 SVGAGI.

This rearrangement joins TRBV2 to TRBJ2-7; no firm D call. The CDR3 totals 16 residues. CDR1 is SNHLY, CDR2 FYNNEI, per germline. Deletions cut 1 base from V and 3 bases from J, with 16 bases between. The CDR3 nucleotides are TGTGCCAGCAGTGAAGGTGCGCGGCACTTACTCTACGAGCAGTACTTC. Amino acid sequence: CASSEGARHLLYEQYF.

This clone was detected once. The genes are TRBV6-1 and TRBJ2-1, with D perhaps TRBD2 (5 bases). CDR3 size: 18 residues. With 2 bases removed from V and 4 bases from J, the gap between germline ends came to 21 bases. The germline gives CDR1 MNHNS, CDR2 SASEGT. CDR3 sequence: CASSERVGGGVLYNEQFF. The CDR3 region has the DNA TGTGCCAGCAGTGAACGGGTTGGCGGAGGCGTTCTTTACAATGAGCAGTTCTTC.

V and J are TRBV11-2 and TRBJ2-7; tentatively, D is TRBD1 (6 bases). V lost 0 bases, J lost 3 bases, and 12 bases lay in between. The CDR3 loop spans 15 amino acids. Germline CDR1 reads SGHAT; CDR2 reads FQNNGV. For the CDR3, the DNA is TGTGCCAGCAGCTTAGACAGGGGATCCTTCTACGAGCAGTACTTC. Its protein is CASSLDRGSFYEQYF.

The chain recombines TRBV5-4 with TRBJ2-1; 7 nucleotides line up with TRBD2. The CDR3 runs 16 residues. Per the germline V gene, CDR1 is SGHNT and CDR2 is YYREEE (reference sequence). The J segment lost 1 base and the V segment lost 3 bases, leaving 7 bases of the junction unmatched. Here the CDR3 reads CASSSSGAASYNEQFF. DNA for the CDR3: TGTGCCAGCAGCTCGAGCGGGGCGGCATCCTACAATGAGCAGTTCTTC.

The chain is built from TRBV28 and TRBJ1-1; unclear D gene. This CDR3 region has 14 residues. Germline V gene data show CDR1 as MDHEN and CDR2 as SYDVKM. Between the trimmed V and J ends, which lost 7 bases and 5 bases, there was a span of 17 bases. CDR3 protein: CASTPSGRVTEAFF. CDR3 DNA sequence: TGTGCCAGCACCCCATCGGGGAGAGTTACTGAAGCTTTCTTT.

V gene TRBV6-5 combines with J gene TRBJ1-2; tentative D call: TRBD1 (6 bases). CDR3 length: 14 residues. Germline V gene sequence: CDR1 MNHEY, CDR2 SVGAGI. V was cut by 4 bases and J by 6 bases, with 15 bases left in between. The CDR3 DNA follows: TGTGCCAGCAGTTTGACAGGTACCTATGATGGCTACACCTTC. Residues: CASSLTGTYDGYTF.

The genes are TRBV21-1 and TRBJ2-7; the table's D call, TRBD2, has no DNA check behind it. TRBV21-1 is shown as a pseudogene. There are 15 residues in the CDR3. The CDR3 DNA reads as TGTGCCAGCAGCAAATCGTCCCATCGGGTGGACGAGCAGTACTTC. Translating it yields CASSKSSHRVDEQYF.

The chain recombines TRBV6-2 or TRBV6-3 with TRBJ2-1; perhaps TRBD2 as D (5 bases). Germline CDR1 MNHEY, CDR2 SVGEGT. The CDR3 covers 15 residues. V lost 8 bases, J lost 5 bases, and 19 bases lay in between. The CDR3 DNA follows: TGTGCCAGCGGTTCAACAGCGGTTTTAGACAATGAGCAGTTCTTC. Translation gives CASGSTAVLDNEQFF.

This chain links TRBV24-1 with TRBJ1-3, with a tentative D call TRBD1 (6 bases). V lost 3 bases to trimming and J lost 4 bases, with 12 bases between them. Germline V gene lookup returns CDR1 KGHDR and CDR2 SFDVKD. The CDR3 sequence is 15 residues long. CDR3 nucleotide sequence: TGTGCCACCAGTGATAGTACAGGGTCCGGAAACACCATATATTTT. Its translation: CATSDSTGSGNTIYF.

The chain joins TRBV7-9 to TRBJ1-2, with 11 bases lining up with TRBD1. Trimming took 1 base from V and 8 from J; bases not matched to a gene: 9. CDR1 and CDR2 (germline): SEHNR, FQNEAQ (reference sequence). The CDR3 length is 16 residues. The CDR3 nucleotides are TGTGCCAGCAGCTTAGTGACCGGACAGGGGGCGGAGGGCTACACCTTC. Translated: CASSLVTGQGAEGYTF.

CDR3 sequence: CASNQRVNQPQHF. The DNA of the CDR3 is TGTGCCAGTAATCAGAGGGTGAATCAGCCCCAGCATTTT. The chain carries TRBV19 and TRBJ1-5; D is ambiguous. Trimming pared 7 bases from V and 4 bases from J, leaving 11 bases between. Germline V gives CDR1 LNHDA, CDR2 SQIVND (reference sequence). This CDR3 spans 13 amino acids.

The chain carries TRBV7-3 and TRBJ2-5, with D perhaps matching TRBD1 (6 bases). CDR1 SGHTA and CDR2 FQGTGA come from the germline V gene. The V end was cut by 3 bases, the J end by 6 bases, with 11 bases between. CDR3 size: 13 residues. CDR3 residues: CASSFGQRKTQYF. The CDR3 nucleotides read TGTGCCAGCAGCTTTGGACAGAGGAAGACCCAGTACTTC.

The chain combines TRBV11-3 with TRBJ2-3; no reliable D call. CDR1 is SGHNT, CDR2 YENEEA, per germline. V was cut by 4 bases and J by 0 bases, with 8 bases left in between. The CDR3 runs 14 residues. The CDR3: CASSSTGSTDTQYF. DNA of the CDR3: TGTGCCAGCAGCTCCACCGGGAGCACAGATACGCAGTATTTT. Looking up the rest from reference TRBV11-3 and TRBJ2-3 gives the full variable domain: EAGVVQSPRYKIIEKKQPVAFWCNPISGHNTLYWYLQNLGQGPELLIRYENEEAVDDSQLPKDRFSAERLKGVDSTLKIQPAELGDSAVYLCASSSTGSTDTQYFGPGTRLTVL.

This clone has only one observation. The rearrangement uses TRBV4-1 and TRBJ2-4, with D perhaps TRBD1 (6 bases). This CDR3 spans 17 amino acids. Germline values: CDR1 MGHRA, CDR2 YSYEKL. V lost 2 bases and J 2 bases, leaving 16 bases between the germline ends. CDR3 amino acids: CASSQQPSRGTKNIQYF. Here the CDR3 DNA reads TGCGCCAGCAGCCAACAACCGTCCAGGGGTACCAAAAACATTCAGTACTTC.

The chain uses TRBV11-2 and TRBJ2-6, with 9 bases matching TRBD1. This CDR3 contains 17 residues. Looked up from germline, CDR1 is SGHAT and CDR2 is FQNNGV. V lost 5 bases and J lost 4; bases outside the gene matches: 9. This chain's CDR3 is CASSRTGGAYGANVLTF. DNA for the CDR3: TGTGCCAGCAGCCGTACAGGGGGCGCTTACGGGGCCAACGTCCTGACTTTC.

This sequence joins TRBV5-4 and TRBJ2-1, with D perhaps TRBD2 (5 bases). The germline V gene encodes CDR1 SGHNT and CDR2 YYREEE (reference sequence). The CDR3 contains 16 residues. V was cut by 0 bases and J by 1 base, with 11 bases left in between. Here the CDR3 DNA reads TGTGCCAGCAGCTTGGAAACTAGAAGATCCTACAATGAGCAGTTCTTC. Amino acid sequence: CASSLETRRSYNEQFF. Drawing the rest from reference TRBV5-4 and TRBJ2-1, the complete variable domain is ETGVTQSPTHLIKTRGQQVTLRCSSQSGHNTVSWYQQALGQGPQFIFQYYREEENGRGNFPPRFSGLQFPNYSSELNVNALELDDSALYLCASSLETRRSYNEQFFGPGTRLTVL.

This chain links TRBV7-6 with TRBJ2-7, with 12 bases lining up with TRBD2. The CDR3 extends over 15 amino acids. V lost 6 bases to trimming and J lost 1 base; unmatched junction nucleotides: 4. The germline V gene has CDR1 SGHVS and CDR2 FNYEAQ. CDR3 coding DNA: TGTGCCAGCAGTCCAACTAGCGGGGGGTCCTACGAGCAGTACTTC. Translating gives CASSPTSGGSYEQYF.

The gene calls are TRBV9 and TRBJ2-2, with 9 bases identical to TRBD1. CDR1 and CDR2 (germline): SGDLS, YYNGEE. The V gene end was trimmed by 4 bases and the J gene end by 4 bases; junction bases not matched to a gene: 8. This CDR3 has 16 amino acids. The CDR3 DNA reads TGTGCCAGCAGCTTGTGGACAGGGGCCGGCACCGGGGAGCTGTTTTTT. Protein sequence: CASSLWTGAGTGELFF.

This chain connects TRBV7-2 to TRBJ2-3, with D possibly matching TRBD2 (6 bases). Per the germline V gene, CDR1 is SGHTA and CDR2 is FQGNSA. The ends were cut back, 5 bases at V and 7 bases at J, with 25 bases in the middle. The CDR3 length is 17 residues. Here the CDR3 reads CASSNIFDRDSIYTQYF. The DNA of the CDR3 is TGTGCCAGCAGCAACATATTCGACCGGGACTCAATATATACGCAGTATTTT.

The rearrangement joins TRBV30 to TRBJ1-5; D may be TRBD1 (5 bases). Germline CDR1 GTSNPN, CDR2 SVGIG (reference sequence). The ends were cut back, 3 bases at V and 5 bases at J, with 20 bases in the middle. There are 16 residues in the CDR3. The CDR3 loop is CAWSETGRALDQPQHF. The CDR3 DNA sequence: TGTGCCTGGAGCGAGACGGGCAGGGCGCTTGATCAGCCCCAGCATTTT. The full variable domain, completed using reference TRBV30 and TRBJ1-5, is SQTIHQWPATLVQPVGSPLSLECTVEGTSNPNLYWYRQAAGRGLQLLFYSVGIGQISSEVPQNLSASRPQDRQFILSSKKLLLSDSGFYLCAWSETGRALDQPQHFGDGTRLSIL.

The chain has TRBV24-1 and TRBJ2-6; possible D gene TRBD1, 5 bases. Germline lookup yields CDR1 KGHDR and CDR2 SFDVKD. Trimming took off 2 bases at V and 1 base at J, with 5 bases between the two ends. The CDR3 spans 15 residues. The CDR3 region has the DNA TGTGCCACCAGTGATTCAGGGTCTGGGGCCAACGTCCTGACTTTC. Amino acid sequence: CATSDSGSGANVLTF.

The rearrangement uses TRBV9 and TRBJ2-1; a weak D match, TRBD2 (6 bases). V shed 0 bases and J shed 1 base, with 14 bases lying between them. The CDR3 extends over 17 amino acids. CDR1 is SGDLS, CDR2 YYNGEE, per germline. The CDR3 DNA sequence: TGTGCCAGCAGCGTAGAGGCGGGGTGGGCATCCTACAATGAGCAGTTCTTC. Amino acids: CASSVEAGWASYNEQFF.